A single sample is the source of the 10 T cell receptor beta chains below, sequenced in a study of cytomegalovirus exposure and HLA in healthy donors. The PCR made use of 60 Vbeta and 13 Jbeta primers. TCRdb's copy holds only in-frame clones and misses some; the assay was immunoSEQ multiplex PCR. The sample lists 150,000 to 200,000 clones; roughly 82% were seen once. The sequencing input was PBMCs. The source of these receptors is a woman aged 45 to 65 in good health and CMV-seropositive.

The rearrangement uses TRBV6-1 and TRBJ2-2, with TRBD1 as a possible D gene (6 bases). CDR1 is MNHNS and CDR2 is SASEGT in the germline V gene. Trimming took 6 bases from V and 4 from J, leaving 12 bases between them. CDR3 size: 14 residues. In nucleotides, the CDR3 is TGTGCCAGCAGGGGGGCAGGAACCACCGGGGAGCTGTTTTTT. Its protein product is CASRGAGTTGELFF.

The chain couples TRBV5-1 to TRBJ2-7; 8 bases are a match to TRBD1. Germline V lookup: CDR1 SGHRS, CDR2 YFSETQ. With V trimmed by 0 bases and J by 4 bases, 6 bases remained unmatched. The CDR3 runs 15 residues. The CDR3 sequence is CASSLVQGATYEQYF. As DNA, the CDR3 is TGCGCCAGCAGCTTGGTTCAGGGGGCAACATACGAGCAGTACTTC. Full variable domain (outside the CDR3, taken from reference TRBV5-1 and TRBJ2-7): KAGVTQTPRYLIKTRGQQVTLSCSPISGHRSVSWYQQTPGQGLQFLFEYFSETQRNKGNFPGRFSGRQFSNSRSEMNVSTLELGDSALYLCASSLVQGATYEQYFGPGTRLTVT.

The chain has TRBV5-4 and TRBJ1-6, with D perhaps matching TRBD1 (5 bases). This CDR3 spans 13 amino acids. Germline values: CDR1 SGHNT, CDR2 YYREEE (reference sequence). Trimming stripped 4 bases from V and 7 bases from J, with 9 bases between. The CDR3 here is CASSRGNNSPLHF. CDR3 in DNA: TGTGCCAGCAGCCGGGGGAACAATTCACCCCTCCACTTT.

The V call is TRBV2, the J call TRBJ2-7; D is perhaps TRBD2 (6 bases). Germline CDR1 reads SNHLY; CDR2 reads FYNNEI. V lost 3 bases, J lost 2 bases, and 14 bases lay in between. The CDR3 runs to 15 residues. CDR3 protein: CASSDMAGRPYEQYF. In nucleotides, the CDR3 is TGTGCCAGCAGTGACATGGCGGGACGACCCTACGAGCAGTACTTC.

The gene calls are TRBV6-1 and TRBJ2-3; 8 nucleotides line up with TRBD1. V was clipped by 6 bases and J by 6 bases; unmatched bases: 8. Per the germline V gene, CDR1 is MNHNS and CDR2 is SASEGT. This CDR3 has 14 amino acids. Here the CDR3 reads CASRPGQALDTQYF. CDR3 sequence (DNA): TGTGCCAGCAGGCCGGGACAGGCTTTGGATACGCAGTATTTT.

In this sample, this clone turned up once. The V and J genes are TRBV27 and TRBJ1-1; 7 nucleotides agree with TRBD1. The ends lost 3 bases at V and 5 bases at J; junction bases unmatched: 9. CDR3 length: 15 residues. CDR1 and CDR2 (germline): MNHEY, SMNVEV (reference sequence). This CDR3 reads CASSLRNLRGTEAFF. Here the CDR3 DNA reads TGTGCCAGCAGTTTGAGAAATCTCAGGGGGACTGAAGCTTTCTTT.

This clone has only one observation. The chain is built from TRBV7-9 and TRBJ2-3; TRBD1 is a possible D gene (7 bases). Trimming stripped 1 base from V and 5 bases from J, with 22 bases between. The CDR3 has 18 amino acids. Germline assignment: CDR1 SEHNR and CDR2 FQNEAQ (reference sequence). CDR3 nucleotide sequence: TGTGCCAGCAGCTTAGGGGGCACTGGAGGGGGCGCACGAGATACGCAGTATTTT. Encoded protein: CASSLGGTGGGARDTQYF.

This rearrangement joins TRBV30 to TRBJ1-6; no definite D call. The CDR3 length is 13 residues. Trimming shortened V by 2 bases and J by 9 bases, and 11 bases separated the two germline ends. Germline V gene sequence: CDR1 GTSNPN, CDR2 SVGIG (reference sequence). Here the CDR3 DNA reads TGTGCCTGGAGTACCATAGGCGGTTCACCCCTCCACTTT. Protein sequence: CAWSTIGGSPLHF.

The rearrangement uses TRBV9 and TRBJ2-1, with TRBD2 as a possible D gene (6 bases). Trimming shortened V by 4 bases and J by 10 bases, and 15 bases separated the two germline ends. CDR1 and CDR2 from the germline V gene are SGDLS and YYNGEE. The CDR3 consists of 13 residues. The CDR3 here is CASSLGLTREQFF. CDR3 DNA: TGTGCCAGCAGCCTAGGACTAACCCGAGAGCAGTTCTTC.

The chain is built from TRBV29-1 and TRBJ2-7; 9 nucleotides match TRBD1. Trimming removed 4 bases from V and 4 bases from J; junction bases left unmatched: 5. The CDR3 contains 13 residues. The germline gives CDR1 SQVTM, CDR2 ANQGSEA. DNA for the CDR3: TGCAGCGTTGGGGGACAGGGCACGTACGAGCAGTACTTC. Encoded protein: CSVGGQGTYEQYF.